The next 30 T cell receptor beta chains were all read from a single sample in a study of cytomegalovirus exposure and HLA in healthy donors. A multiplex PCR was run with 60 Vbeta primers and 13 Jbeta primers. Produced via immunoSEQ multiplex PCR; TCRdb's table is partial and in-frame only. The sample has around 130,000 clones, around 72% seen once. The sequencing sample was made of PBMCs. Receptor source: a middle-aged woman in good health and CMV-seronegative.

This clone was picked up one time. The chain employs TRBV27 and TRBJ1-4; no definite D call. V was trimmed by 5 bases and J by 5 bases, leaving 15 bases between them. CDR3 size: 15 residues. The germline V gene encodes CDR1 MNHEY and CDR2 SMNVEV (reference sequence). The CDR3: CASSPNSGYNEKLFF. In DNA, the CDR3 is TGTGCCAGCAGTCCCAATTCGGGGTACAATGAAAAACTGTTTTTT. Drawing the rest from reference TRBV27 and TRBJ1-4, the complete variable domain is EAQVTQNPRYLITVTGKKLTVTCSQNMNHEYMSWYRQDPGLGLRQIYYSMNVEVTDKGDVPEGYKVSRKEKRNFPLILESPSPNQTSLYFCASSPNSGYNEKLFFGSGTQLSVL.

This clone was recorded once. The rearrangement uses TRBV27 and TRBJ1-5; unclear D gene. V was cut by 3 bases and J by 2 bases, with 8 bases left in between. Germline values: CDR1 MNHEY, CDR2 SMNVEV (reference sequence). The CDR3 covers 14 residues. This CDR3 reads CASSLDGGNQPQHF. The CDR3 DNA follows: TGTGCCAGCAGTTTGGACGGGGGCAATCAGCCCCAGCATTTT.

The chain links TRBV5-6 to TRBJ2-7; D uncertain. Trimming took off 5 bases at V and 1 base at J, with 10 bases between the two ends. The germline CDR1 and CDR2 sequences are SGHDT and YYEEEE. The CDR3 covers 13 residues. The CDR3 sequence: CASSIPGSYEQYF. The DNA of the CDR3 is TGTGCCAGCAGTATACCGGGTTCCTACGAGCAGTACTTC.

The V and J genes are TRBV21-1 and TRBJ2-5; no DNA check was done on the table's D call, TRBD1. TRBV21-1 counts as a pseudogene. The length of the CDR3 is 19 residues. CDR3 protein: CASSKVGTGGLCLQETQYF. The CDR3 DNA is TGTGCCAGCAGCAAAGTAGGGACAGGGGGCCTCTGCTTACAAGAGACCCAGTACTTC.

The chain combines TRBV14 with TRBJ1-3; D not resolved. V gave up 0 bases and J gave up 4 bases, with 19 bases separating them. The CDR3 covers 18 residues. Germline CDR1 reads SGHDN; CDR2 reads FVKESK. Here the CDR3 DNA reads TGTGCCAGCAGCCAAGATCCGATTTTGGTGTACTCGGGAAACACCATATATTTT. Its translation: CASSQDPILVYSGNTIYF.

The CDR3 loop reads CSVRTGSVGTGELFF. In DNA, the CDR3 is TGCAGCGTTCGGACAGGGTCGGTGGGCACCGGGGAGCTGTTTTTT. V is TRBV29-1 and J is TRBJ2-2, with 8 bases fitting TRBD1. Germline assignment: CDR1 SQVTM and CDR2 ANQGSEA. V was pared by 5 bases and J by 4 bases, with 9 bases of the junction left unmatched. The CDR3 sequence is 15 residues long.

The V call is TRBV2, the J call TRBJ1-4; tentative D call: TRBD1 (5 bases). This CDR3 is 14 amino acids long. Trimming pared 6 bases from V and 5 bases from J, leaving 13 bases between. In germline, CDR1 is SNHLY, CDR2 FYNNEI. CDR3 region: CASRYRSANEKLFF. The CDR3 region has the DNA TGTGCCAGCAGGTACAGGTCAGCGAATGAAAAACTGTTTTTT.

V gene TRBV10-3 combines with J gene TRBJ2-1; 9 bases are shared with TRBD2. Per the germline V gene, CDR1 is ENHRY and CDR2 is SYGVKD. Trimming removed 4 bases from V and 9 bases from J; junction bases left unmatched: 7. The CDR3 runs 14 residues. CDR3 amino acids: CAISVGGGGREQFF. CDR3 nucleotide sequence: TGTGCCATCAGTGTCGGCGGGGGGGGCCGTGAGCAGTTCTTC.

The CDR3 nucleotides are TGCAGCGTTGACCTCGGACTAGCGGAGCTTACTTTGGGCACAGATACGCAGTATTTT. Amino acid sequence: CSVDLGLAELTLGTDTQYF. The genes are TRBV29-1 and TRBJ2-3, with 10 bases aligning to TRBD2. V lost 3 bases and J lost 1; bases outside the gene matches: 16. There are 19 residues in the CDR3. In germline, CDR1 is SQVTM, CDR2 ANQGSEA.

The V and J genes are TRBV15 and TRBJ2-1; maybe TRBD2 (6 bases). V was trimmed by 1 base and J by 8 bases, leaving 15 bases between them. The CDR3 spans 15 residues. Germline V gene sequence: CDR1 LNHNV, CDR2 YYDKDF (reference sequence). CDR3 nucleotide sequence: TGTGCCACCAGCAGAGGGGGGGACCTCGGATATGAGCAGTTCTTC. Translated: CATSRGGDLGYEQFF. The full variable domain, in which reference TRBV15 and TRBJ2-1 provide the parts outside the CDR3, is DAMVIQNPRYQVTQFGKPVTLSCSQTLNHNVMYWYQQKSSQAPKLLFHYYDKDFNNEADTPDNFQSRRPNTSFCFLDIRSPGLGDTAMYLCATSRGGDLGYEQFFGPGTRLTVL.

This chain links TRBV2 with TRBJ1-2; a possible D gene is TRBD1 (6 bases). CDR1 SNHLY and CDR2 FYNNEI come from the germline V gene. This CDR3 has 14 amino acids. V was shortened by 4 bases and J by 8 bases, with 17 bases between the two germline ends. For the CDR3, the DNA is TGTGCCAGCAGTGTTGACAGGCCCAGCTACGGCTACACCTTC. It is translated as CASSVDRPSYGYTF.

This clone was recorded once. The V gene is TRBV2, the J gene TRBJ1-5, with D perhaps matching TRBD1 (5 bases). The CDR3 is 16 residues long. V lost 3 bases, J lost 5 bases, and 17 bases lay in between. The germline V gene encodes CDR1 SNHLY and CDR2 FYNNEI. In DNA form, the CDR3 reads TGTGCCAGCAGTGATTGGGGCCTACACAGACATCAGCCCCAGCATTTT. Translating it yields CASSDWGLHRHQPQHF.

This chain links TRBV27 with TRBJ1-1; 7 nucleotides line up with TRBD1. Germline V gene data show CDR1 as MNHEY and CDR2 as SMNVEV (reference sequence). This CDR3 has 14 residues. V was clipped by 7 bases and J by 11 bases; unmatched bases: 16. CDR3 nucleotides: TGTGCCAGCAAAATAGACAGGGCTCGGGCGGGGGCTTTCTTT. Its protein product is CASKIDRARAGAFF.

The V call is TRBV19, the J call TRBJ2-1, with TRBD1 matching 9 bases. Germline V gene lookup returns CDR1 LNHDA and CDR2 SQIVND (reference sequence). Trimming took 4 bases from V and 6 from J; bases not matched to a gene: 7. This CDR3 has 15 residues. The DNA for the CDR3 is TGTGCCAGTAGTACGACCGGGACAGGGTTCAATGAGCAGTTCTTC. This encodes CASSTTGTGFNEQFF.

Notes on this clone: The junction departs from germline at one end; a sequencing error may be responsible. CDR3 in DNA: TGTGCCAGCCGGGGGGAGTTAGCGGGAGTTGATAGGCAGTATTTT. It encodes CASRGELAGVDRQYF. The rearrangement links TRBV2 to TRBJ2-3; 9 bases are a match to TRBD2. This CDR3 is 15 amino acids long. The germline V gene has CDR1 SNHLY and CDR2 FYNNEI.

The chain employs TRBV18 and TRBJ1-4; TRBD1 matches 7 bases. The length of the CDR3 is 14 residues. J lost 3 bases, V lost 6 bases, and 4 bases had no gene match. From germline, CDR1 is KGHSH and CDR2 LQKENI. DNA for the CDR3: TGTGCCAGCTCTCCCGGGACAGCTAATGAAAAACTGTTTTTT. Its protein product is CASSPGTANEKLFF.

The chain joins TRBV4-2 to TRBJ1-1; 11 bases are shared with TRBD1. The CDR3 totals 14 residues. V shed 6 bases and J 6 bases; nucleotides not matched to a gene: 6. Germline V gene lookup returns CDR1 LGHNA and CDR2 YNFKEQ. The CDR3 loop reads CASSPMGQGAEAFF. The CDR3 DNA reads TGTGCCAGCAGTCCGATGGGACAGGGGGCTGAAGCTTTCTTT.

V and J are TRBV2 and TRBJ1-1; possible D gene TRBD1, 6 bases. With 8 bases removed from V and 1 base from J, the gap between germline ends came to 17 bases. Germline V gene sequence: CDR1 SNHLY, CDR2 FYNNEI. The CDR3 covers 15 residues. The DNA of the CDR3 is TGTGCCAGCGTGAGGATGGGCAGGGGGAACACTGAAGCTTTCTTT. Protein product: CASVRMGRGNTEAFF. Using reference TRBV2 and TRBJ1-1 for the parts outside the CDR3, the full variable domain is EPEVTQTPSHQVTQMGQEVILRCVPISNHLYFYWYRQILGQKVEFLVSFYNNEISEKSEIFDDQFSVERPDGSNFTLKIRSTKLEDSAMYFCASVRMGRGNTEAFFGQGTRLTVV.

The chain uses TRBV6-5 and TRBJ2-1, with 7 bases aligning to TRBD1. With 0 bases clipped from V and 6 bases from J, the junction kept 8 bases outside the gene matches. The CDR3 runs to 16 residues. Germline V gene data show CDR1 as MNHEY and CDR2 as SVGAGI. The CDR3 sequence is CASSYSGTETLNEQFF. The CDR3 nucleotides are TGTGCCAGCAGTTACTCCGGGACAGAGACTCTCAATGAGCAGTTCTTC.

The V gene is TRBV28, the J gene TRBJ2-5, with D maybe TRBD2 (5 bases). TRBJ2-7 explains the end of the DNA better; the J call may be wrong. Germline V gene lookup returns CDR1 MDHEN and CDR2 SYDVKM. The CDR3 spans 14 residues. The CDR3 region is CASSPWTEHYEQYF. The CDR3 bases are TGTGCCAGCAGTCCCTGGACTGAGCACTACGAGCAGTACTTC.

The chain combines TRBV6-1 with TRBJ2-3; 7 bases fit TRBD1. Germline V gene sequence: CDR1 MNHNS, CDR2 SASEGT. This CDR3 region has 14 residues. V lost 4 bases to trimming and J lost 0 bases; unmatched junction nucleotides: 1. The CDR3 is CASSGTGSTDTQYF. In DNA form, the CDR3 reads TGTGCCAGCAGTGGGACAGGTAGCACAGATACGCAGTATTTT.

This chain links TRBV5-1 with TRBJ1-5; D possibly corresponds to TRBD1 (6 bases). The V gene lost 6 bases and the J gene lost 7 bases, with 14 bases spanning the gap. CDR3 length equals 13 residues. Germline CDR1 reads SGHRS; CDR2 reads YFSETQ. The CDR3 loop is CASTPRGGQPQHF. In DNA form, the CDR3 reads TGCGCCAGCACCCCGAGGGGGGGGCAGCCCCAGCATTTT.

This clone was seen just once. This chain connects TRBV15 to TRBJ1-1, with D hard to call. V was cut by 3 bases and J by 0 bases, with 8 bases left in between. Germline CDR1 and CDR2: LNHNV and YYDKDF (reference sequence). The CDR3 covers 14 residues. For the CDR3, the DNA is TGTGCCACCAGCAGGGTCGGGATGAACACTGAAGCTTTCTTT. Protein product: CATSRVGMNTEAFF.

The chain combines TRBV19 with TRBJ1-2, with a tentative D call TRBD1 (5 bases). In germline, CDR1 is LNHDA, CDR2 SQIVND (reference sequence). Between the trimmed V and J ends, which lost 5 bases and 2 bases, there was a span of 18 bases. There are 16 residues in the CDR3. The CDR3 reads CASSVQPRDLNYGYTF. CDR3 sequence (DNA): TGTGCCAGTAGTGTACAACCCCGGGACTTAAACTATGGCTACACCTTC.

The rearrangement links TRBV5-6 to TRBJ2-7; 8 positions match TRBD1. The CDR3 has 15 amino acids. Per germline, CDR1 SGHDT and CDR2 YYEEEE. Germline trimming cut 4 bases from V and 6 bases from J; bases unmatched to any gene: 12. CDR3 sequence reads: CASSPGQGFSREQYF. Here the CDR3 DNA reads TGTGCCAGCAGCCCCGGACAGGGATTTTCGCGCGAGCAGTACTTC.

Only one count was recorded for this clone. The rearrangement joins TRBV27 to TRBJ2-7, with TRBD2 matching over 9 bases. CDR1 is MNHEY and CDR2 is SMNVEV in the germline V gene (reference sequence). V lost 2 bases and J lost 2; bases outside the gene matches: 4. CDR3 length: 15 amino acids. CDR3 nucleotide sequence: TGTGCCAGCAGTTTAAGGCTAGCGGGGCCCTACGAGCAGTACTTC. Amino acids: CASSLRLAGPYEQYF.

The rearrangement links TRBV7-6 to TRBJ2-1, with D perhaps matching TRBD2 (5 bases). Germline V gene lookup returns CDR1 SGHVS and CDR2 FNYEAQ. The CDR3 has 17 residues. With 3 bases removed from V and 0 bases from J, the gap between germline ends came to 15 bases. The CDR3 reads CASSFSPGGSSYNEQFF. For the CDR3, the DNA is TGTGCCAGCAGCTTTAGCCCGGGTGGGAGCTCCTACAATGAGCAGTTCTTC.

The chain combines TRBV5-6 with TRBJ1-2; 10 nucleotides align to TRBD1. V was clipped by 3 bases and J by 4 bases; unmatched bases: 9. This CDR3 has 16 amino acids. Germline CDR1 reads SGHDT; CDR2 reads YYEEEE. For the CDR3, the DNA is TGTGCCAGCAGCTACGGACAGGGGGTATCAGTCTATGGCTACACCTTC. Translating it yields CASSYGQGVSVYGYTF.

The chain combines TRBV9 with TRBJ1-1; TRBD1 aligns across 7 bases. CDR3 length equals 15 residues. Trimming at V came to 2 bases and at J to 0 bases, leaving 4 bases not matched to a gene. In germline, CDR1 is SGDLS, CDR2 YYNGEE. The CDR3 sequence: CASSVGTEMNTEAFF. For the CDR3, the DNA is TGTGCCAGCAGCGTCGGGACAGAAATGAACACTGAAGCTTTCTTT.

The chain has TRBV9 and TRBJ1-1; D gene ambiguous. Germline values: CDR1 SGDLS, CDR2 YYNGEE. The CDR3 is 15 amino acids. Trimming took off 4 bases at V and 0 bases at J, with 13 bases between the two ends. CDR3 sequence: CASSPPQVMNTEAFF. For the CDR3, the DNA is TGTGCCAGCAGCCCCCCCCAGGTTATGAACACTGAAGCTTTCTTT.